The entry below gives a single T cell receptor beta chain sequence along with its context. What this receptor recognizes is not known. No base quality values were provided; no much bigger clone lies one nucleotide off. Using the deep immunoSEQ assay, multiplex PCR amplified TCR CDR3 regions from genomic DNA. Extracted genomic DNA from each cell subset was distributed evenly across all wells of several immunoSEQ 96-well plates, and each plate was treated as a replicate. For sorted subsets, each replicate PCR was loaded with 150 to 250 ng genomic DNA, equivalent to approximately 33,000 T cell genomes. The purified libraries were quantified using a Qubit 3.0 fluorometer, sized with a Bioanalyzer 2100, and then quantified again using the KAPA Library Quantification kit. Every immunoSEQ 96-well plate was sequenced on a dedicated single-read 150-cycle Illumina NextSeq 550 flow cell. As for the original processing: Because the immunoSEQ output held only junctional sequences and lacked quality scores, the filtering could not match the filtering applied to full-length reads. To assign V/J genes and CDR3, sequences were annotated against IMGT germline references using PyIR, a Python wrapper for IgBLAST v1.9. Reads were filtered out if the reads had weak V/J assignments (E-value above 1e-6), no CDR3, stop codons, out-of-frame junctions, or ambiguous translated residues. V3J clonotypes were defined as sequences sharing an identical inferred V gene, J gene, and CDR3 amino acid sequence. Percentage overlap between repertoires was calculated by dividing the number of shared unique clonotypes by the size of the smaller repertoire. Repertoire richness was assessed with RTK rarefaction, the Chao1 estimator, and Recon v2.1 estimates of unobserved clonotypes. For all TCRbeta clonotypes obtained by the gDNA method from several donors, generation probabilities were computed with OLGA. The table comes from immuneACCESS by way of TCRdb, which keeps in-frame sequences with V and J called. Part of the clones is missing from these tables; in studies checked, under half for an unresolved V gene and the rest for unknown reasons. V, J and clone size derive from that table, while D and trimming were established from the DNA sequence. The sample has some 2,100,000 clones on record, approximately 94% of them singletons. The ten largest clones represent around 0.13% of the sample.

The sample originates from a study of shared clonotypes between healthy human individuals (TCRdb year 2020). Background for the entire study: The cohort comprised a couple of women and a few men aged 18 to 49 years. To increase sequencing depth and limit assay-specific biases, TCR repertoire library preparation and sequencing were carried out by different laboratories using diverse techniques. For each donor, CD4 naive and CD4 memory were each run on three plates, CD8 naive on two plates, and CD8 memory on one plate. Between about 0.85 and 10 billion PBMCs per donor were obtained by leukapheresis. To estimate repertoire size and how much clonotypes are shared between individuals, the study performed deep sequencing of blood TCR repertoires from 4 to 6 healthy adults. General findings and caveats noted by the study authors: Compared with non-shared clonotypes, the clonotypes found in all four sorted-subset donors had higher generation probabilities. Because the study included only a small number of donors, the genetic and exposure-history diversity represented was limited. Based on pairwise subsampling, the degree of clonotype sharing among donors was expected to be affected by sequencing depth. Naive subsets generally had larger estimated clonotype richness than memory subsets did. Only blood was sampled, and tissue TCR repertoires likely differ from those in blood. Sharing across several donors was observed for roughly 5% of naive CD4, under 4% of naive CD8, 2.3% of memory CD4, and less than 0.45% of memory CD8 clonotypes. Even with the large sequencing depth, rarefaction of the sorted-subset datasets indicated that sequencing was incomplete.

Trimmed from V: 5 bases; trimmed from J: 12 bases; junction bases lacking a gene match: 9. As encoded in the germline V gene, CDR1 is MDHEN while CDR2 is SYDVKM. The CDR3 has 13 amino acids, counting the end cysteine and phenylalanine. Left in the record is the CDR3 DNA by itself, 39 bases read in frame from the first base. The donors were healthy, HIV-negative adults with no recently reported acute infections or vaccinations. Every donor was a Caucasian adult living in Nashville, Tennessee, USA. CD4+ T cells were enriched by magnetic negative selection; naive cells were then positively selected on CD45RA, and the negative fraction formed the memory subset. Blood was collected by leukapheresis, and PBMCs were isolated by Ficoll-Histopaque density gradient centrifugation and then cryopreserved in liquid nitrogen vapor phase. Analytical flow cytometry was used to check the purity and quantity of every magnetically sorted T cell population. Genomic DNA was isolated from each sorted fraction and quantified by UV absorbance on a Nanodrop 2000c.

The rearrangement joined TRBV28 to TRBJ1-2; TRBD1 agrees with 10 junctional bases. Sequenced material: naive CD4+ T cells sorted from blood. Interpreted using the paper, the cell subset or site label stands for: CD45RA+ positively selected. This receptor was taken from a man younger than 30 in good health. The CDR3 reads CASSPWDRGVDTF. The DNA sequence is given as TGTGCCAGCAGTCCATGGGACAGGGGAGTGGACACCTTC.